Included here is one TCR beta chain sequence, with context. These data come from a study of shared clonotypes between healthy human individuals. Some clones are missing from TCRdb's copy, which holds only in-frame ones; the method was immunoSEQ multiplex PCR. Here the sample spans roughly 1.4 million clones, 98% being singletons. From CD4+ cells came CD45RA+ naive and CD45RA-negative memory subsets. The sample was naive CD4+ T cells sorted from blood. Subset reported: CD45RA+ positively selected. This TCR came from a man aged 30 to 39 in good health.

CDR3 region: CAGEGAVMADTQYF. The CDR3 DNA reads TGTGCCGGTGAGGGGGCGGTTATGGCAGATACGCAGTATTTT. This chain uses TRBV27 with TRBJ2-3, with TRBD1 matching over 7 bases. The CDR3 is 14 amino acids. Trimming cost V 11 bases and J 4 bases; bases outside gene matches: 12. Germline assignment: CDR1 MNHEY and CDR2 SMNVEV (reference sequence).